This T cell receptor (beta chain) was sequenced in a study of regulatory T cells in long-lasting Graves disease. Study at large: Persistent Graves' disease denoted over 5 years of antithyroid drugs plus positive TSH receptor antibodies. Study results and caveats: The sample size was small, and this may have reduced accuracy. There was favoring of TRBV28, TRBJ1-2 and TRBJ2-5 in persistent disease. Less diverse TCR repertoires were seen in persistent Graves' patients than in newly diagnosed ones.

Trimming took 4 bases from V and 5 from J; bases not matched to a gene: 6. Germline V CDR1 and CDR2: SGHVS, FNYEAQ. CDR3 length equals 15 residues. This clonotype was observed a handful of times. Its antigen is unknown. Described time point: persistent/refractory GD, antithyroid drugs over 5 years with positive TRAb. PBMC-extracted RNA yielded the TCR library. Construction of TCR beta libraries relied on iRepertoire HTBI primers and on Arm-PCR targeting CDR3 regions. TCRdb re-analysed the multiplex PCR reads in MiXCR, keeping a single row per CDR3 protein. The sample includes 400,000 to 500,000 distinct CDR3 sequences, less than 25% of them seen just once.

Sequencing used peripheral blood mononuclear cells (PBMCs), obtained when the disease was refractory, from a patient treated with antithyroid drugs. This sequence joins TRBV7-6 and TRBJ2-7, with 12 bases lining up with TRBD2. This clonotype was obtained from a female donor with Graves disease. The CDR3 DNA reads as TGTGCCAGCAGCTCCGCTAGCGGGAGGGCCCACGAGCAGTACTTC. It encodes CASSSASGRAHEQYF.